The rows below give T cell receptor beta chains drawn from one sample of a study of human T cells and chemical hapten exposure. TCRdb fed the 5' RACE reads into MiXCR, producing one record per CDR3 protein. Of about 140,000 distinct CDR3 sequences listed, roughly 4.1% are singletons. These receptors all come from a female donor in good health. The CDR3 runs from the conserved cysteine through the conserved F or W. Each record gives: clone size, V gene, D gene, J gene, CDR3 DNA, CDR3 protein. The D gene is left open where the match is weak. Only part of the rows carry a size: once, few, many, or a class if the clone is expanded.

abundance: many
v_gene: TRBV9
d_gene: NA
j_gene: TRBJ1-2
CDR3nt: TGTGCCAGCAGCGTAGATGTGGGCACAGGGGGCTACACCTTC
CDR3aa: CASSVDVGTGGYTF

abundance: many
v_gene: TRBV6-2/TRBV6-3
d_gene: TRBD1
j_gene: TRBJ1-5
CDR3nt: TGTGCCAGCAGTAAGACAGGGGGCGGTCAGCCCCAGCATTTT
CDR3aa: CASSKTGGGQPQHF

abundance: many
v_gene: TRBV6-6
d_gene: TRBD1
j_gene: TRBJ1-5
CDR3nt: TGTGCCAGCAGTTACTCGTTGGACAGGGCCATCTATAGCAATCAGCCCCAGCATTTT
CDR3aa: CASSYSLDRAIYSNQPQHF

abundance: NA
v_gene: TRBV5-5
d_gene: NA
j_gene: TRBJ2-7
CDR3nt: TGTGCCAGCAGCTTGGAGGTCAGCCCCTACGAGCAGTACTTC
CDR3aa: CASSLEVSPYEQYF

abundance: NA
v_gene: TRBV12-3/TRBV12-4
d_gene: NA
j_gene: TRBJ2-7
CDR3nt: TGTGCCAGCAGTGAGGGGACAAGTAACTACGAGCAGTACTTC
CDR3aa: CASSEGTSNYEQYF

abundance: few
v_gene: TRBV12-5
d_gene: NA
j_gene: TRBJ1-6
CDR3nt: TGTGCTAGTGGTTTGGTACTGTCCCGGAGGCCCTCACCCCTCCACTTT
CDR3aa: CASGLVLSRRPSPLHF

abundance: many
v_gene: TRBV29-1
d_gene: NA
j_gene: TRBJ1-1
CDR3nt: TGCAGCGTTTTAGGTTTTGGGAACACTGAAGCTTTCTTT
CDR3aa: CSVLGFGNTEAFF

abundance: many
v_gene: TRBV7-9
d_gene: NA
j_gene: TRBJ2-1
CDR3nt: TGTGCCAGCGCATGGGTTAACAATGAGCAGTTCTTC
CDR3aa: CASAWVNNEQFF

abundance: many
v_gene: TRBV30
d_gene: NA
j_gene: TRBJ1-1
CDR3nt: TGTGCCGCTGGCGGGGTACCAGCTTTCTTT
CDR3aa: CAAGGVPAFF

abundance: few
v_gene: TRBV20-1
d_gene: NA
j_gene: TRBJ2-7
CDR3nt: TGCAGTGCTAGGTCCAGGGTTGACTACGAGCAGTACTTC
CDR3aa: CSARSRVDYEQYF

abundance: many
v_gene: TRBV27
d_gene: NA
j_gene: TRBJ1-2
CDR3nt: TGTGCCAGCAGTTCCAGAGTTTTTAACTATGGCTACACCTTC
CDR3aa: CASSSRVFNYGYTF

abundance: many
v_gene: TRBV29-1
d_gene: TRBD1
j_gene: TRBJ2-5
CDR3nt: TGCAGCGTAACCACAGGGGTGGAGACCCAGTACTTC
CDR3aa: CSVTTGVETQYF

abundance: many
v_gene: TRBV5-1
d_gene: TRBD2
j_gene: TRBJ2-1
CDR3nt: TGCGCCAGCAGCTTGGGGACTAGCGGGGGCCTGAGGGAGCAGTTCTTC
CDR3aa: CASSLGTSGGLREQFF

abundance: many
v_gene: TRBV9
d_gene: NA
j_gene: TRBJ1-1
CDR3nt: TGTGCCAGCAGCCCTATAGGCCCTCCCTTGAACACTGAAGCTTTCTTT
CDR3aa: CASSPIGPPLNTEAFF

abundance: many
v_gene: TRBV20-1
d_gene: NA
j_gene: TRBJ2-3
CDR3nt: TGCAGTCTAGCCAGATCTACGCAGTATTTT
CDR3aa: CSLARSTQYF

abundance: few
v_gene: TRBV5-1
d_gene: NA
j_gene: TRBJ1-3
CDR3nt: TGCGCCAGCAGCTCGCATGGGGCCGGAAACACCATATATTTT
CDR3aa: CASSSHGAGNTIYF

abundance: many
v_gene: TRBV12-3/TRBV12-4
d_gene: NA
j_gene: TRBJ1-4
CDR3nt: TGTGCCAGCAGCAGGGAAGTTGCAACTAATGAAAAACTGTTTTTT
CDR3aa: CASSREVATNEKLFF

abundance: many
v_gene: TRBV27
d_gene: NA
j_gene: TRBJ1-4
CDR3nt: TGTGCCAGCAGTTTATCGGGGAGTAATGAAAAACTGTTTTTT
CDR3aa: CASSLSGSNEKLFF

abundance: many
v_gene: TRBV11-1
d_gene: TRBD2
j_gene: TRBJ2-5
CDR3nt: TGTGCCAGCAGCGCCAGACTAGCGGGGTTTTTAGAGACCCAGTACTTC
CDR3aa: CASSARLAGFLETQYF

abundance: NA
v_gene: TRBV5-1
d_gene: NA
j_gene: TRBJ2-5
CDR3nt: TGCGCCAGCAGCTTGGTTGTCAGCCAAGAGACCCAGTACTTC
CDR3aa: CASSLVVSQETQYF

abundance: NA
v_gene: TRBV5-1
d_gene: NA
j_gene: TRBJ1-4
CDR3nt: TGCGCCAGCAGCCCAGGTCCAACTAATGAAAAACTGTTTTTT
CDR3aa: CASSPGPTNEKLFF

abundance: few
v_gene: TRBV20-1
d_gene: NA
j_gene: TRBJ2-1
CDR3nt: TGCAGTGCTAGATCTGGGTCTGAGCAGTTCTTC
CDR3aa: CSARSGSEQFF

abundance: NA
v_gene: TRBV10-3
d_gene: NA
j_gene: TRBJ1-2
CDR3nt: TGTGCCATCAGTGAGTGGGGGAATGGCTACACCTTC
CDR3aa: CAISEWGNGYTF

abundance: many
v_gene: TRBV11-2
d_gene: NA
j_gene: TRBJ2-3
CDR3nt: TGTGCCAGCAGCTTAGTAGGGCAAACAGATACGCAGTATTTT
CDR3aa: CASSLVGQTDTQYF

abundance: many
v_gene: TRBV9
d_gene: NA
j_gene: TRBJ1-2
CDR3nt: TGTGCCAGCAGCGTACCGGGCAGCAGCTATGGCTACACCTTC
CDR3aa: CASSVPGSSYGYTF

abundance: many
v_gene: TRBV7-2
d_gene: NA
j_gene: TRBJ2-3
CDR3nt: TGTGCCAGCGTACCCCGGGTGCCCACAGATACGCAGTATTTT
CDR3aa: CASVPRVPTDTQYF

abundance: many
v_gene: TRBV2
d_gene: NA
j_gene: TRBJ2-5
CDR3nt: TGTGCCAGCAGTGAAGATAGGAGCCAAGAGACCCAGTACTTC
CDR3aa: CASSEDRSQETQYF

abundance: few
v_gene: TRBV9
d_gene: TRBD1
j_gene: TRBJ1-2
CDR3nt: TGTGCCAGCAGCGCCACGACAGGGGGCAGGGGTAACTATGGCTACACCTTC
CDR3aa: CASSATTGGRGNYGYTF

abundance: many
v_gene: TRBV6-5
d_gene: NA
j_gene: TRBJ2-7
CDR3nt: TGTGCCAGCAACCTCTACGAGCAGTACTTC
CDR3aa: CASNLYEQYF

abundance: many
v_gene: TRBV12-3/TRBV12-4
d_gene: NA
j_gene: TRBJ1-4
CDR3nt: TGTGCCAGCAGTTTAGGGTCGGCTAATGAAAAACTGTTTTTT
CDR3aa: CASSLGSANEKLFF

abundance: many
v_gene: TRBV18
d_gene: NA
j_gene: TRBJ1-1
CDR3nt: TGTGCCAGCTCACCACCCCCAGGGAGCTCTGAAGCTTTCTTT
CDR3aa: CASSPPPGSSEAFF

abundance: many
v_gene: TRBV27
d_gene: NA
j_gene: TRBJ2-7
CDR3nt: TGTGCCAGCAGACCGGGGCTTGGTGATTACGAGCAGTACTTC
CDR3aa: CASRPGLGDYEQYF

abundance: many
v_gene: TRBV9
d_gene: TRBD2
j_gene: TRBJ2-3
CDR3nt: TGTGCCAGCAGCCCCCAACGTGGGGTGGCTAGCGGGGGGGCCACAGATACGCAGTATTTT
CDR3aa: CASSPQRGVASGGATDTQYF

abundance: many
v_gene: TRBV7-2
d_gene: NA
j_gene: TRBJ1-2
CDR3nt: TGTGCCAGCAGCTTAGCGGCAGGGCCATCCTTCTACTACACCTTC
CDR3aa: CASSLAAGPSFYYTF

abundance: NA
v_gene: TRBV3-1
d_gene: TRBD2
j_gene: TRBJ2-7
CDR3nt: TGTGCCAGCAGCCGAGGACTAGCGGGGACCTTTGGGGAGCAGTACTTC
CDR3aa: CASSRGLAGTFGEQYF

abundance: many
v_gene: TRBV5-1
d_gene: TRBD2
j_gene: TRBJ2-2
CDR3nt: TGCGCCAGCAGCTTGGCCAACGGGGGGGCCTTCGGCACCGGGGAGCTGTTTTTT
CDR3aa: CASSLANGGAFGTGELFF

abundance: NA
v_gene: TRBV15
d_gene: NA
j_gene: TRBJ1-5
CDR3nt: TGTGCCACCAGCAGAGATCGACGAATACGTAGCAATCAGCCCCAGCATTTT
CDR3aa: CATSRDRRIRSNQPQHF

abundance: many
v_gene: TRBV5-6
d_gene: NA
j_gene: TRBJ2-1
CDR3nt: TGTGCCAGCAGCTTGCTAACTGGGGGGATCTACAATGAGCAGTTCTTC
CDR3aa: CASSLLTGGIYNEQFF

abundance: NA
v_gene: TRBV5-4
d_gene: TRBD2
j_gene: TRBJ2-1
CDR3nt: TGTGCCAGCAACGGGAGGGGAGCGGGGGACAATGAGCAGTTCTTC
CDR3aa: CASNGRGAGDNEQFF

abundance: NA
v_gene: TRBV11-2
d_gene: NA
j_gene: TRBJ1-1
CDR3nt: TGTGCCAGCAGCTACCGGACAGCACCTTACACTGAAGCTTTCTTT
CDR3aa: CASSYRTAPYTEAFF

abundance: many
v_gene: TRBV14
d_gene: NA
j_gene: TRBJ1-6
CDR3nt: TGTGCCAGCAGTTTTAGTGTATTCGGTTCACCCCTCCACTTT
CDR3aa: CASSFSVFGSPLHF

abundance: many
v_gene: TRBV21-1
d_gene: NA
j_gene: TRBJ1-2
CDR3nt: TGTGCCAGCAGCACGAGAGGTATATATGGCTACACCTTC
CDR3aa: CASSTRGIYGYTF

abundance: few
v_gene: TRBV7-6
d_gene: TRBD2
j_gene: TRBJ2-5
CDR3nt: TGTGCCAGCAGCTGGGGTAGCGGGGGAAACCAAGAGACCCAGTACTTC
CDR3aa: CASSWGSGGNQETQYF

abundance: many
v_gene: TRBV29-1
d_gene: NA
j_gene: TRBJ1-1
CDR3nt: TGCAGTCCCATAAAGGGCACTGAAGCTTTCTTT
CDR3aa: CSPIKGTEAFF

abundance: many
v_gene: TRBV29-1
d_gene: NA
j_gene: TRBJ2-7
CDR3nt: TGCAGCGTTGAATTCGGCGTACAGAGCTACGAGCAGTACTTC
CDR3aa: CSVEFGVQSYEQYF

abundance: few
v_gene: TRBV11-2
d_gene: NA
j_gene: TRBJ2-5
CDR3nt: TGTGCCAGCAGCTTCGGATATGGGGAAGAGACCCAGTACTTC
CDR3aa: CASSFGYGEETQYF

abundance: many
v_gene: TRBV7-9
d_gene: NA
j_gene: TRBJ2-2
CDR3nt: TGTGCCAGCAGCCTCCGGGTCCTAGGGCGGGAGCTGTTTTTT
CDR3aa: CASSLRVLGRELFF

abundance: many
v_gene: TRBV28
d_gene: TRBD1
j_gene: TRBJ1-4
CDR3nt: TGTGCCAGCAGTTTAGGGGCAGGGGGGTATAATGAAAAACTGTTTTTT
CDR3aa: CASSLGAGGYNEKLFF

abundance: many
v_gene: TRBV7-2
d_gene: NA
j_gene: TRBJ2-5
CDR3nt: TGTGCCAGCAGATTAGGGGGAGCCGGAAGCCAAGAGACCCAGTACTTC
CDR3aa: CASRLGGAGSQETQYF

abundance: many
v_gene: TRBV7-2
d_gene: NA
j_gene: TRBJ1-2
CDR3nt: TGTGCCAGCACCCCTTCTCTCAACAGGGATGGCTACACCTTC
CDR3aa: CASTPSLNRDGYTF

abundance: many
v_gene: TRBV19
d_gene: TRBD2
j_gene: TRBJ2-5
CDR3nt: TGTGCCAGTAGTATGGGCGGGGGGGAAGAGACCCAGTACTTC
CDR3aa: CASSMGGGEETQYF

abundance: many
v_gene: TRBV19
d_gene: NA
j_gene: TRBJ1-4
CDR3nt: TGTGCCAGTAGTATCAGGAACAATGAAAAACTGTTTTTT
CDR3aa: CASSIRNNEKLFF

abundance: few
v_gene: TRBV5-1
d_gene: TRBD2
j_gene: TRBJ2-1
CDR3nt: TGCGCCAGCAGCCGTGGGCCACGGGGGGGGGGACCTACGAGAGCCTACAATGAGCAGTTCTTC
CDR3aa: CASSRGPRGGGPTRAYNEQFF